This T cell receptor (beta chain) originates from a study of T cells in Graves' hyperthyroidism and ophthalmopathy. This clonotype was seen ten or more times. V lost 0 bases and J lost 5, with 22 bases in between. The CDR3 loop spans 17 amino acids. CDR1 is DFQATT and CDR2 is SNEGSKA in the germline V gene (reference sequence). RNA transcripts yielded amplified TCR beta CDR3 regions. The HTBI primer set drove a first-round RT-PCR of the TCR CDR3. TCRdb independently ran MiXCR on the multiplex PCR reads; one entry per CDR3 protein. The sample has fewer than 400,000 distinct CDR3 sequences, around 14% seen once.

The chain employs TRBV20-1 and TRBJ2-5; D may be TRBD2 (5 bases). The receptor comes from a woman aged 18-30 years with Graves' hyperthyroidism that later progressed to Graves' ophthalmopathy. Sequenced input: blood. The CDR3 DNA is TGCAGTGCTAGAGACCCGCGGGCCACTCACAAGGAGGAGACCCAGTACTTC. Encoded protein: CSARDPRATHKEETQYF.